This T cell receptor (beta chain) emerged from a study of liver allograft versus peripheral blood T cells. Across the whole study: Blood and transplanted-liver T cell receptor repertoires from recipients were compared.

This CDR3 has 14 residues. Germline V CDR1 and CDR2: SGHNT, YYREEE (reference sequence). TCRdb redid the calling of the reads with MiXCR, one entry per CDR3 protein. The data contain some 9,200 distinct CDR3 sequences, 25% to 30% of them singletons. For this clonotype: This may arise from a read error, as a much more abundant clone is one base away.

The rearrangement uses TRBV5-4 and TRBJ1-3; D not resolved. The receptor comes from a human patient who had a liver transplant. Some of these T cells may belong to the graft donor. The CDR3 DNA is TGTGCCAGCAGCTTGTGGCAGGCTGGAAGCACCATATATTTT. This gives the protein CASSLWQAGSTIYF.